This paragraph reports one TCR beta chain. Antigen specificity is unknown. Sequencing of TCR beta was carried out in blood CD8+ and CD4+ T cells. TEMRA cells were enriched by FACS, while CD8+ and CD4+ T cells were obtained through a negative isolation that was performed magnetically. Germline-derived CDR1 and CDR2 are MNHEY and SVGEGT. This CDR3 comprises 13 residues. Trimming took 7 bases from V and 0 from J, leaving 9 bases between them. The sample originates from a study of CD8 T cells in Susac syndrome. Study results and caveats: The study acknowledged a relatively small number of individuals in its TCR sequencing and HLA analysis.

It was with random hexamers that about 0.45 to 1 ug RNA was reverse transcribed. TCR beta CDR3 was amplified by immunoSEQ covering 54 Vbeta and 13 Jbeta. TCRdb reprocessed the immunoSEQ multiplex PCR reads via MiXCR and lists one record per CDR3 protein. The sample has 55,000 to 85,000 distinct CDR3 sequences, just over 95% seen once; the top ten hold 0.095% to 0.13%. The sequenced sample was CD4+ T cells from PBMCs. The genes are TRBV6-2 or TRBV6-3 and TRBJ1-1, with a tentative D call TRBD1 (6 bases). This sequence originates from a human donor with multiple sclerosis. As DNA, the CDR3 is TGTGCCAGCAAGTGGACAGTGAACACTGAAGCTTTCTTT. This translates into CASKWTVNTEAFF.